The 3 T cell receptor beta chains below come from one sample, sequenced in a study of human T cells and chemical hapten exposure. Via MiXCR, TCRdb re-called the RACE reads, giving one row per CDR3 protein. The profile shows some 400,000 distinct CDR3 sequences, approximately 5.1% of them singletons. Time point indicated: pre-sensitization, week 0. Treatment of the sample: therapeutic diphenylcyclopropenone sensitization with weekly scalp DPC. Material: whole blood, obtained in connection with sensitization to the hapten diphenylcyclopropenone (DPC). All receptors come from a woman aged 45-65 years with alopecia areata. Some clones in this sample may be carry-over from other donors' samples.

This clonotype was picked up many times. V gene TRBV6-1 combines with J gene TRBJ2-5, with D maybe TRBD1 (5 bases). CDR1 is MNHNS and CDR2 is SASEGT in the germline V gene. Trimming cost V 9 bases and J 4 bases, with 15 bases left between them. The CDR3 totals 13 residues. The CDR3 here is CASGAGPRETQYF. The CDR3 DNA reads as TGTGCCAGTGGGGCCGGCCCTCGAGAGACCCAGTACTTC.

The sample holds many counts of this clonotype. The CDR3 sequence is CASSEGYSGANVLTF. The CDR3 DNA follows: TGTGCCAGCAGTGAAGGTTACTCTGGGGCCAACGTCCTGACTTTC. This chain joins TRBV6-1 and TRBJ2-6; D is ambiguous. Germline assignment: CDR1 MNHNS and CDR2 SASEGT. This CDR3 has 15 residues. Deletions cut 1 base from V and 0 bases from J, with 4 bases between.

This clonotype showed up many times. The V call is TRBV28, the J call TRBJ2-2; 9 bases align to TRBD1. After removal of 7 bases from V and 6 bases from J, the junction contained 9 bases not matched to a gene. The CDR3 is 15 residues long. Germline V gene lookup returns CDR1 MDHEN and CDR2 SYDVKM. The chain's CDR3 is CASNSGTGPPGELFF. The CDR3 nucleotides read TGTGCCAGCAATTCCGGGACAGGGCCACCCGGGGAGCTGTTTTTT.